One and the same sample provided the 21 T cell receptor beta chains below, sequenced in a study of shared clonotypes between healthy human individuals. Sequenced by immunoSEQ multiplex PCR; TCRdb stores in-frame clones only, minus some. The profile covers fewer than 850,000 clones, with 90% appearing a single time and 30% to 40% taken by the ten largest. The sample was memory CD8+ T cells from PBMCs. The subset: CD45RO+ cells pooled with CCR7-negative TemRA cells. These receptors all come from a young man in good health. Some clones in this sample may be carry-over from other donors' samples.

This clone appeared once. The rearrangement links TRBV29-1 to TRBJ2-7, with D unclear. The V and J ends lost 3 bases and 2 bases respectively, with 5 bases between them. This CDR3 has 11 amino acids. Germline V gives CDR1 SQVTM, CDR2 ANQGSEA. The CDR3 sequence is CSVDFAYEQYF. The CDR3 bases are TGCAGCGTTGATTTCGCCTACGAGCAGTACTTC.

Remarks on this clone: The sample has other DNA sequences that encode this CDR3 too. The genes are TRBV4-1 and TRBJ2-7; D call uncertain. Germline CDR1 MGHRA, CDR2 YSYEKL. The length of the CDR3 is 14 residues. V lost 1 base and J lost 3, with 10 bases in between. The CDR3 DNA follows: TGCGCCAGCAGCCAAGTTGGGCAATTCTACGAGCAGTACTTC. Amino acids: CASSQVGQFYEQYF.

The chain is built from TRBV2 and TRBJ2-1, with 7 bases aligning to TRBD2. Trimming took 6 bases from V and 6 from J; bases not matched to a gene: 11. CDR1 and CDR2 (germline): SNHLY, FYNNEI. CDR3 size: 15 residues. CDR3: CASSQGTTTSNEQFF. DNA for the CDR3: TGTGCCAGCAGCCAAGGGACTACTACCTCCAATGAGCAGTTCTTC.

This clone was seen only a few times. The V gene is TRBV6-5, the J gene TRBJ2-7; D unresolved. Looked up from germline, CDR1 is MNHEY and CDR2 is SVGAGI. V was trimmed by 5 bases and J by 5 bases, leaving 16 bases between them. CDR3 length: 14 residues. The CDR3 loop reads CASSPRTRLDEQYF. The CDR3 nucleotides read TGTGCCAGCAGTCCCCGGACCAGGTTAGACGAGCAGTACTTC.

This clone has a handful of counts. The chain carries TRBV7-9 and TRBJ1-4; a weak D match, TRBD1 (5 bases). This CDR3 spans 15 amino acids. With 6 bases removed from V and 7 bases from J, the gap between germline ends came to 18 bases. CDR1 SEHNR and CDR2 FQNEAQ come from the germline V gene (reference sequence). CDR3 protein: CASRSSMGVGEKLFF. The CDR3 nucleotides are TGTGCCAGCAGATCGAGTATGGGGGTTGGTGAAAAACTGTTTTTT. Based on the CDR3 plus reference TRBV7-9 and TRBJ1-4, the full variable domain is DTGVSQNPRHKITKRGQNVTFRCDPISEHNRLYWYRQTLGQGPEFLTYFQNEAQLEKSRLLSDRFSAERPKGSFSTLEIQRTEQGDSAMYLCASRSSMGVGEKLFFGSGTQLSVL.

The gene calls are TRBV27 and TRBJ1-4, with D uncertain. Germline loops: CDR1 MNHEY, CDR2 SMNVEV (reference sequence). The V and J ends lost 8 bases and 3 bases respectively, with 10 bases between them. This CDR3 contains 13 residues. CDR3 in DNA: TGTGCCAGCGCGGTTGTGGCTAATGAAAAACTGTTTTTT. Its protein product is CASAVVANEKLFF. Based on the CDR3 plus reference TRBV27 and TRBJ1-4, the full variable domain is EAQVTQNPRYLITVTGKKLTVTCSQNMNHEYMSWYRQDPGLGLRQIYYSMNVEVTDKGDVPEGYKVSRKEKRNFPLILESPSPNQTSLYFCASAVVANEKLFFGSGTQLSVL.

The chain combines TRBV7-9 with TRBJ1-1; D unresolved. Trimming left V 3 bases short and J 4 bases short, with 6 bases between. The CDR3 runs to 12 residues. Germline V CDR1 and CDR2: SEHNR, FQNEAQ (reference sequence). In DNA, the CDR3 is TGTGCCAGCAGCTTTCTCAGCACTGAAGCTTTCTTT. It is translated as CASSFLSTEAFF.

This sequence joins TRBV9 and TRBJ2-3, with 7 nucleotides matching TRBD2. The germline CDR1 and CDR2 sequences are SGDLS and YYNGEE. The CDR3 is 19 residues long. Germline trimming cut 1 base from V and 0 bases from J; bases unmatched to any gene: 14. The DNA for the CDR3 is TGTGCCAGCAGCGTACCTTTCTCGCGGCGGGAGCTAAGCACAGATACGCAGTATTTT. This gives the protein CASSVPFSRRELSTDTQYF.

The count of this clone is one. This chain joins TRBV5-1 and TRBJ2-1; 10 bases match TRBD2. V lost 4 bases, J lost 10 bases, and 8 bases stayed unmatched. CDR3 length: 14 amino acids. Germline V gene sequence: CDR1 SGHRS, CDR2 YFSETQ. The DNA for the CDR3 is TGCGCCAGCAGCCCAGCGGGAGGGCCGGGGGAGCAGTTCTTC. Its translation: CASSPAGGPGEQFF.

This sequence joins TRBV6-6 and TRBJ2-7; D perhaps matches TRBD1 (5 bases). Germline V gene sequence: CDR1 MNHNY, CDR2 SVGAGI (reference sequence). This CDR3 is built from 13 residues. Trimming removed 8 bases from V and 2 bases from J, with 13 bases in between. This chain's CDR3 is CASQGASAYEQYF. In DNA form, the CDR3 reads TGTGCCAGCCAAGGGGCTTCCGCCTACGAGCAGTACTTC.

The chain couples TRBV11-2 to TRBJ2-5; D not certain. V was pared by 2 bases and J by 5 bases, with 12 bases between. This CDR3 spans 14 amino acids. Germline values: CDR1 SGHAT, CDR2 FQNNGV. DNA for the CDR3: TGTGCCAGCAGCTTATGGGCGCAGGAGGAGACCCAGTACTTC. This gives the protein CASSLWAQEETQYF.

The rearrangement joins TRBV7-3 to TRBJ2-7; 11 bases align to TRBD2. Germline V gene lookup returns CDR1 SGHTA and CDR2 FQGTGA. This CDR3 is built from 15 residues. The J segment lost 3 bases and the V segment lost 4 bases, leaving 5 bases of the junction unmatched. CDR3 loop: CASSSTGLAGYEQYF. The CDR3 bases are TGTGCCAGCAGCTCAACAGGACTAGCGGGCTACGAGCAGTACTTC.

This clone was recorded only once. J is TRBJ2-7 and V is TRBV6-1, with 7 positions matching TRBD2. The CDR3 has 17 amino acids. Germline V CDR1 and CDR2: MNHNS, SASEGT. V gave up 2 bases and J gave up 7 bases; unmatched junction bases: 17. CDR3 coding DNA: TGTGCCAGCAGTGAATTATCCCGACTAGCCCGCTCGAGGGAGCAGTACTTC. The encoded protein is CASSELSRLARSREQYF.

This clone was observed once. It is likely a read error, because the conserved phenylalanine at the end of the CDR3 is missing. The V and J genes are TRBV6-1 and TRBJ2-7; 13 bases line up with TRBD2. Germline-derived CDR1 and CDR2 are MNHNS and SASEGT. CDR3 length: 15 residues. Trimming cost V 6 bases and J 2 bases; bases outside gene matches: 4. The CDR3 nucleotides are TGTGCCAGCAGAAGGGGACTAGCGGGACCCTACGAGCAGTACCTC. This translates into CASRRGLAGPYEQYL.

V usage is TRBV5-6 and J usage is TRBJ1-1; D possibly corresponds to TRBD1 (6 bases). Trimming took off 4 bases at V and 0 bases at J, with 13 bases between the two ends. Germline loops: CDR1 SGHDT, CDR2 YYEEEE. This CDR3 has 15 residues. CDR3 in amino acids: CASSTQDSMNTEAFF. In DNA form, the CDR3 reads TGTGCCAGCAGCACCCAGGACAGCATGAACACTGAAGCTTTCTTT.

The chain combines TRBV7-8 with TRBJ1-1; tentatively, D is TRBD1 (5 bases). The CDR3 sequence is 16 residues long. Trimming took 5 bases from V and 6 from J, leaving 22 bases between them. Germline V CDR1 and CDR2: SGHVS, FQNEAQ. The CDR3 bases are TGTGCCAGCAGCCCCCACCCGGCAGGGAGTGATCCTGAAGCTTTCTTT. This encodes CASSPHPAGSDPEAFF.

This clone was found once. The chain has TRBV2 and TRBJ2-2; D is perhaps TRBD1 (5 bases). Germline CDR1 is SNHLY and CDR2 is FYNNEI. Trimming took 8 bases from V and 1 from J, leaving 8 bases between them. This CDR3 contains 13 residues. CDR3 loop: CASLDRNTGELFF. In DNA, the CDR3 is TGTGCCAGCTTAGACAGGAACACCGGGGAGCTGTTTTTT.

V usage is TRBV10-2 and J usage is TRBJ2-7, with TRBD2 matching 11 bases. Germline V CDR1 and CDR2: WSHSY, SAAADI. This CDR3 is built from 15 residues. J was trimmed by 4 bases and V by 4 bases; bases with no gene match: 6. CDR3 bases: TGCGCCAGCAGTGCGTTGACTAGCGGGACTTACGAGCAGTACTTC. This gives the protein CASSALTSGTYEQYF.

This chain connects TRBV21-1 to TRBJ2-1; the table's TRBD2 call for D was not verified on the DNA. TRBV21-1 is reported as a pseudogene. This CDR3 is built from 20 residues. The CDR3: CASSKEGLAGGGISYNEQFF. The CDR3 region has the DNA TGTGCCAGCAGCAAGGAAGGACTAGCGGGAGGCGGAATCTCCTACAATGAGCAGTTCTTC.

This chain joins TRBV7-6 and TRBJ2-7; D ambiguous. V shed 1 base and J shed 2 bases, with 9 bases lying between them. The CDR3 length is 14 residues. Germline V gene lookup returns CDR1 SGHVS and CDR2 FNYEAQ. The CDR3 DNA reads as TGTGCCAGCAGCTTAGGCTGGGGTCCCTACGAGCAGTACTTC. Residues: CASSLGWGPYEQYF.

This rearrangement joins TRBV15 to TRBJ1-2; the match to TRBD1 covers 10 bases. Germline V gives CDR1 LNHNV, CDR2 YYDKDF (reference sequence). The CDR3 is 17 residues long. The V gene end was trimmed by 4 bases and the J gene end by 5 bases; junction bases not matched to a gene: 13. In nucleotides, the CDR3 is TGTGCCACCAGCAAGCTTTCCGAGGACAGGGGGTTTTATGGCTACACCTTC. Translation: CATSKLSEDRGFYGYTF.